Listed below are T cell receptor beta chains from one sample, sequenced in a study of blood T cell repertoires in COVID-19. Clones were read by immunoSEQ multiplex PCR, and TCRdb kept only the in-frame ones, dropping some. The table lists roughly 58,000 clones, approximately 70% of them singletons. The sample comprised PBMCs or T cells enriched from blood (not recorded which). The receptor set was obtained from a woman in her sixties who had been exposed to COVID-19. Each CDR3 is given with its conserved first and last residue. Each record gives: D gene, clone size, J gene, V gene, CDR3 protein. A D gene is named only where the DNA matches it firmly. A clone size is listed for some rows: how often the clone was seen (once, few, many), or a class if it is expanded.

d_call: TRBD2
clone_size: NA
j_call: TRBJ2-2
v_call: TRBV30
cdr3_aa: CAWSVGSPSGTGELFF

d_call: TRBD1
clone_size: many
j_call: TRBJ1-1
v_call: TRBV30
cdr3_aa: CAWSRQGTEAFF

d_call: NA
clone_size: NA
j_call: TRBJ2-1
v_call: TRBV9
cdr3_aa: CASSERASSYNEQFF

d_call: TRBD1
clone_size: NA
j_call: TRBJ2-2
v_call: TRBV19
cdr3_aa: CASSRDRDTGELFF

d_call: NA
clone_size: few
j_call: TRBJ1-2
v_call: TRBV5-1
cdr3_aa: CASSPQVGEKGYTF

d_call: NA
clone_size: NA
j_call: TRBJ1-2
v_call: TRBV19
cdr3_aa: CASSAIGPGRYTF

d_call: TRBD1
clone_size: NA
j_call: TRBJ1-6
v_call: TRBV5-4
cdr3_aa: CASSQQGFNNSPLHF

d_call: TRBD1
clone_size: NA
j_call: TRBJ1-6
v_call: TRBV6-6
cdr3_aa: CASSRSHSPGQGVSPLHF

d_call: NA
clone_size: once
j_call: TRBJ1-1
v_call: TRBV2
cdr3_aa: CASSDWGPEAFF

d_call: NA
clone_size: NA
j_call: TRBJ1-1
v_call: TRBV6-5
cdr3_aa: CASSTTSGNTEAFF

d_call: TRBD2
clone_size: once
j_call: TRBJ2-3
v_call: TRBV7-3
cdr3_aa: CASSLQAGGQDTQYF

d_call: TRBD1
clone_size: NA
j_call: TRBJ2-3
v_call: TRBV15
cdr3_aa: CATSRATGGRLNTQYF

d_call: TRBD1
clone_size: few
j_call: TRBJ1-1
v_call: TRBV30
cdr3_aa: CAWSLRDRGYTEAFF

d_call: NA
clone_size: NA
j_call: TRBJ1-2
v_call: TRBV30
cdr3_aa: CAWSLVGSNYGYTF

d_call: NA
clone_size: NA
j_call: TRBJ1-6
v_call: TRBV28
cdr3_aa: CASSFNRVKSPLHF

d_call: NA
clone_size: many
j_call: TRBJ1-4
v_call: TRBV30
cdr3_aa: CAWERAEKLFF

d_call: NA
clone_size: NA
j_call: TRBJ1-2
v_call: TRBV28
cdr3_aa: CASSSTRGGYTF

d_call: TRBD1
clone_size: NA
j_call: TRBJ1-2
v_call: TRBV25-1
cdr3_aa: CASSEYMGQGPYGYTF

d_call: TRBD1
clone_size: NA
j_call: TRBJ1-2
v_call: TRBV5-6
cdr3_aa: CASSPGQGGYGYTF

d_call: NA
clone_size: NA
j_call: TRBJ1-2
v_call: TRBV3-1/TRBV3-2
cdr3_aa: CASSQDSRNTRYTF

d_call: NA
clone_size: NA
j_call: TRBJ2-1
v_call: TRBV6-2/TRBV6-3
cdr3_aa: CASSGHLTGYSSYNEQFF

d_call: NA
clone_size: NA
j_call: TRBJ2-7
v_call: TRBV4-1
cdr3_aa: CASSRESGGYEQYF

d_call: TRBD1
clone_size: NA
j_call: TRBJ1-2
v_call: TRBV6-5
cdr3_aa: CASRTGTGLTYGYTF

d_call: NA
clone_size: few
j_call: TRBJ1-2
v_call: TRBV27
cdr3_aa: CASSSVKASGFGYTF

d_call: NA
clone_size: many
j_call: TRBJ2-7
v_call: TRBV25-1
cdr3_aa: CASSDGQKPYF

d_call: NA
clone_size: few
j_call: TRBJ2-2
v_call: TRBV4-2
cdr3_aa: CASSQALPGLSTGELFF

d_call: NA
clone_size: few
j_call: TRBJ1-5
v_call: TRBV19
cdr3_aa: CASSIPYQPQHF